These T cell receptor beta chains were read from a single sample in a study of circulating CD8 cells and anti-PD-1 response in melanoma. TCRdb processed the reads anew with MiXCR; each CDR3 protein has one entry. Of around 300 distinct CDR3 sequences detected, 8.2% appear once; the ten largest clones hold about 36%. The sample here was CD8+ T cells from PBMCs, taken at baseline or after one month of anti-PD-1 therapy (not recorded which). Every receptor here comes from a human donor with melanoma. CDR3s leave out the opening cysteine and the closing phenylalanine or tryptophan.

CDR3 protein	V gene	J gene
ASSPLLVYEQY	TRBV7-9	TRBJ2-7
ASSLAQSDEQF	TRBV5-6	TRBJ2-1
ASSFGLAGDDEQF	TRBV28	TRBJ2-1
ASSGSGGPIGSSTDTQY	TRBV7-9	TRBJ2-3
ASSYLSGIDNYVYT	TRBV5-4	TRBJ1-2
ASTPPRGTQY	TRBV28	TRBJ2-3
ASSQLAGQY	TRBV2	TRBJ2-5
SASPPAETQY	TRBV20-1	TRBJ2-5
AGSQAQGLAKNIQY	TRBV14	TRBJ2-4
ASSPRRARSDTQY	TRBV27	TRBJ2-3
SAISSGVYEQY	TRBV20-1	TRBJ2-7
ASSVEGRPYKQY	TRBV9	TRBJ2-7
ASSPGPSYEQY	TRBV12-3/TRBV12-4	TRBJ2-7
ASSSGNFPSDTQY	TRBV7-8	TRBJ2-3
AGSFGTSRGTQY	TRBV13	TRBJ2-3
ASNSGSSYEQY	TRBV4-2	TRBJ2-7
ASSTGTLTYNEQF	TRBV7-2	TRBJ2-1
ASSLALPDTQY	TRBV7-2	TRBJ2-3
ASSTSGENTGELF	TRBV2	TRBJ2-2
ASSRANQETQY	TRBV19	TRBJ2-5
ASSQEGTGGFLRAF	TRBV3-1	TRBJ1-1
AWTDLRGYEQF	TRBV30	TRBJ2-1
ASRPRGETDTNY	TRBV28	TRBJ2-3
SVTVPPSYNEQF	TRBV29-1	TRBJ2-1
ASRPRGETDTQY	TRBV28	TRBJ2-3
ASSLSPFTVSLMEQF	TRBV5-6	TRBJ2-1
ASSLRQVQETQY	TRBV28	TRBJ2-5
ASSLRTGLNNEQF	TRBV28	TRBJ2-1
SARSFGLLNEQS	TRBV20-1	TRBJ2-1
ATSGTYEQY	TRBV19	TRBJ2-7
SVVAPPNEQF	TRBV29-1	TRBJ2-1
SARDTGVGYEQY	TRBV20-1	TRBJ2-7
ASSQAGFRETQY	TRBV14	TRBJ2-5
SVEAPSGTEAF	TRBV29-1	TRBJ1-1
ASSLWPSGGAYNEQF	TRBV28	TRBJ2-1
ASSFSLRTANTGELF	TRBV6-5	TRBJ2-2
ASSYSGTGISYEQY	TRBV13	TRBJ2-7
ASSEGLTNIQY	TRBV9	TRBJ2-4
ASSISRGDTEAF	TRBV7-8	TRBJ1-1
ASSLAGSENIQY	TRBV28	TRBJ2-4
ASSIGWDEQY	TRBV19	TRBJ2-7
SVERSGGYNEQF	TRBV29-1	TRBJ2-1
ASSPHGSGIYEQY	TRBV7-9	TRBJ2-7
SARGLDEGLGLYEQY	TRBV20-1	TRBJ2-7
ASSHDPGTSVDTQY	TRBV3-1	TRBJ2-3
ASSSGDPLSYVQY	TRBV12-3/TRBV12-4	TRBJ2-7
ASSLPDRGLSQPQH	TRBV28	TRBJ1-5
ASSFSFRAGVTEAF	TRBV12-3/TRBV12-4	TRBJ1-1
SARDRQGSDTQY	TRBV20-1	TRBJ2-3
SVEGQGGETQY	TRBV29-1	TRBJ2-5
ASSYGTGVTDTQY	TRBV12-3/TRBV12-4	TRBJ2-3
ASSPAGLAVSDEQF	TRBV3-1	TRBJ2-1
ASSDYYEQY	TRBV25-1	TRBJ2-7
ASGRGFYRTDTQY	TRBV11-2	TRBJ2-3
ASSKTGLASSYEQY	TRBV21-1	TRBJ2-7